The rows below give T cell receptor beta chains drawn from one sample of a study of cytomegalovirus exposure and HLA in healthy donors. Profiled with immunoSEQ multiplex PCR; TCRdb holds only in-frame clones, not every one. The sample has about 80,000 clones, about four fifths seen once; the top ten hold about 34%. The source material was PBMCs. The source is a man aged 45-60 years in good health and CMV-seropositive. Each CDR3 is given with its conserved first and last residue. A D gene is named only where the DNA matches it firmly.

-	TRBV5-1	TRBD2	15	CASSLETSGIYEQYF
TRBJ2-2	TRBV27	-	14	CASSFTVNTGELFF
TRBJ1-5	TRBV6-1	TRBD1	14	CASSVRGRDQPQHF
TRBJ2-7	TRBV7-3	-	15	CASSLMPAGYYEQYF
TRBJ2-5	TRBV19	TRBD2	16	CASSIMGGRVWETQYF
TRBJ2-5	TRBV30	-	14	CAWGGASLGETQYF
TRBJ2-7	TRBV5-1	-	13	CASSLGGDYEQYF
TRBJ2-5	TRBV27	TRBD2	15	CASSTRLAGVGTQYF
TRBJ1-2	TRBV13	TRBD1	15	CASSQDRVNTYGYTF
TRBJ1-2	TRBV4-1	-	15	CASRPGAGVDHGYTF
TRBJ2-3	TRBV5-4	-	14	CASSHSGVTDTQYF
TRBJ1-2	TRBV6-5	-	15	CASSYFPGFDYGYTF
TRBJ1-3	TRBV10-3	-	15	CATREVGVSGNTIYF
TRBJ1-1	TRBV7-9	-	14	CASSLSRGSAEAFF
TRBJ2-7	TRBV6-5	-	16	CASSYSWRAFSYEQYF
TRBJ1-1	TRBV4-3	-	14	CASSQDAGDTEAFF
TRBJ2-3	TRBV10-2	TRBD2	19	CASRRGTSGRLPPADTQYF
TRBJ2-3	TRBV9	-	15	CASSVATGSTDTQYF
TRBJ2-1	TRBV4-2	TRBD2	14	CASSQEPEAGGQFF
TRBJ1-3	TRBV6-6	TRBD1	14	CASSVDRVGNTIYF
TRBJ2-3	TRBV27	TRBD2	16	CASSLVTSGHTDTQYF
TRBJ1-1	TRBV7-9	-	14	CSSSPGGALSEAFF
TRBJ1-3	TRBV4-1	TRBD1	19	CASSQEEQGASLSGNTIYF
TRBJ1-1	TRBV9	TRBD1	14	CASSASGQGDEAFF
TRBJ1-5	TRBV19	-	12	CASSLPDMAQHF
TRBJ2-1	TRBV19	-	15	CASGVGRVVANEQFF
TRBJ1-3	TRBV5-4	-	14	CASSLIGSGNTIYF